The clone carrying this T cell receptor (beta chain) was counted once. The source of the sample is a study of blood T cell repertoires in COVID-19. Across the study: The samples span acute and convalescent COVID-19 from the United States, Italy and Spain.

The germline gives CDR1 SGHTA, CDR2 FQGTGA. CDR3 size: 13 residues. The V end was cut by 2 bases, the J end by 4 bases, with 7 bases between. How the authors handled the data: Estimation of nucleated cell counts was performed using reference gene primer amplification. The repertoire was sequenced with immunoSEQ multiplex PCR; TCRdb's copy has only in-frame clones and lacks some. D and trimming were read from the DNA, whereas the V and J calls and clone size are those reported in that table. This sample has hundreds of thousands of clones, with around four fifths found just once. This TCR was recovered from a woman aged 45 to 65 with active or convalescent COVID-19. The V gene is TRBV7-3, the J gene TRBJ2-3; tentative D call: TRBD2 (5 bases). Sequencing was carried out using peripheral blood. CDR3 DNA sequence: TGTGCCAGCAGCTTAGGGAGAGCAGATACGCAGTATTTT. This encodes CASSLGRADTQYF. Looking up the rest from reference TRBV7-3 and TRBJ2-3 gives the full variable domain: GAGVSQTPSNKVTEKGKYVELRCDPISGHTALYWYRQSLGQGPEFLIYFQGTGAADDSGLPNDRFFAVRPEGSVSTLKIQRTERGDSAVYLCASSLGRADTQYFGPGTRLTVL.